What follows are 13 T cell receptor beta chains derived from one specimen sequenced in a study of beta chain features in type 1 diabetes. The sequenced template was cDNA made from the entire isolated RNA. The protocol was immunoSEQ multiplex PCR, while the TCRdb copy is restricted to in-frame clones and leaves out a portion. The table has nearly 350,000 clones, approximately 9.7% seen once. Study-wide results and limits: In all four CD4+ subsets, TCRB CDR3 length was significantly, moderately reduced in type 1 diabetes.

These TCRs are of unknown antigen specificity. Sample: central memory CD4+ T cells from blood. The receptors originated from a man aged 25-45 years with type 1 diabetes.

The chain has TRBV29-1 and TRBJ2-2; D remains unclear. The CDR3 sequence is 12 residues long. V was pared by 1 base and J by 8 bases, with 8 bases between. Germline values: CDR1 SQVTM, CDR2 ANQGSEA. In nucleotides, the CDR3 is TGCAGCGTTGAAGGAAGTAGAGGGGAGCTGTTTTTT. This codes for CSVEGSRGELFF.

The chain joins TRBV25-1 to TRBJ2-7; perhaps D is TRBD1 or TRBD2 (5 bases each). CDR1 is MGHDK, CDR2 SYGVNS, per germline. There are 16 residues in the CDR3. Trimming removed 2 bases at V and 4 bases at J, with 18 bases between. The CDR3 DNA reads TGTGCCAGCAGTGAAGAGGGGTCTAGGTCCGGGTACGAGCAGTACTTC. Protein product: CASSEEGSRSGYEQYF.

In its sample, this clone was seen a few times. V usage is TRBV7-2 and J usage is TRBJ2-5; TRBD1 agrees at 8 bases. The CDR3 runs 12 residues. Germline CDR1 SGHTA, CDR2 FQGNSA. V dropped 4 bases and J dropped 11; count of bases not matched to a gene: 6. The CDR3 protein is CASSSQDREQYF. The CDR3 DNA is TGTGCCAGCAGCTCCCAGGACAGGGAGCAGTACTTC.

CDR3 region: CASSLGTGGGYEQYF. The CDR3 nucleotides are TGTGCCAGCAGCTTAGGGACTGGGGGTGGCTACGAGCAGTACTTC. The chain joins TRBV11-2 to TRBJ2-7; D possibly uses TRBD1 or TRBD2 (5 bases each). The CDR3 runs to 15 residues. The germline CDR1 and CDR2 sequences are SGHAT and FQNNGV. V shed 1 base and J shed 3 bases, with 13 bases lying between them.

This clone was counted a few times. The chain recombines TRBV10-3 with TRBJ2-3, with a possible D match to TRBD2 (6 bases). Per the germline V gene, CDR1 is ENHRY and CDR2 is SYGVKD. This CDR3 is 16 amino acids long. V was pared by 4 bases and J by 0 bases, with 14 bases between. Here the CDR3 DNA reads TGTGCCATCAGTGTACCCGGCGGGGCTAGCACAGATACGCAGTATTTT. Its protein is CAISVPGGASTDTQYF.

This clone was seen more than once but under ten times. The chain recombines TRBV7-2 with TRBJ1-1; D is possibly TRBD1 (5 bases). Germline V CDR1 and CDR2: SGHTA, FQGNSA. This CDR3 spans 13 amino acids. V was shortened by 2 bases and J by 3 bases, with 7 bases between the two germline ends. CDR3 region: CASSLLQDTEAFF. The CDR3 nucleotides are TGTGCCAGCAGCTTATTACAGGACACTGAAGCTTTCTTT.

The chain joins TRBV7-8 to TRBJ2-5; 9 bases map to TRBD1. This CDR3 region has 13 residues. Looked up from germline, CDR1 is SGHVS and CDR2 is FQNEAQ. V gave up 4 bases and J gave up 5 bases; unmatched junction bases: 2. Here the CDR3 DNA reads TGTGCCAGCAGCTACAGGGGGCCGGAGACCCAGTACTTC. Translated: CASSYRGPETQYF.

This chain links TRBV7-2 with TRBJ2-7, with D hard to call. The CDR3 extends over 12 amino acids. Trimming removed 6 bases from V and 0 bases from J, with 6 bases in between. Germline values: CDR1 SGHTA, CDR2 FQGNSA. Here the CDR3 reads CASSYSSYEQYF. In nucleotides, the CDR3 is TGTGCCAGCAGTTATAGCTCCTACGAGCAGTACTTC.

This clone was observed many times. This chain joins TRBV28 and TRBJ2-4, with 9 nucleotides matching TRBD2. The ends lost 6 bases at V and 1 base at J; junction bases unmatched: 4. The germline CDR1 and CDR2 sequences are MDHEN and SYDVKM. This CDR3 region has 15 residues. CDR3 region: CASSQLAGAKNIQYF. As DNA, the CDR3 is TGTGCCAGCAGCCAACTAGCGGGCGCCAAAAACATTCAGTACTTC.

The genes are TRBV5-4 and TRBJ2-1; 11 bases match TRBD1. Germline CDR1 SGHNT, CDR2 YYREEE (reference sequence). There are 16 residues in the CDR3. J was trimmed by 8 bases and V by 4 bases; bases with no gene match: 11. The CDR3 loop reads CASSLGQGAKGYEQFF. DNA of the CDR3: TGTGCCAGCAGCCTAGGACAGGGGGCGAAAGGCTATGAGCAGTTCTTC.

This chain joins TRBV6-5 and TRBJ1-3; 11 positions agree with TRBD1. V trimming: 4 bases; J trimming: 4 bases; junction bases outside the gene matches: 3. CDR3 length equals 15 residues. Germline V lookup: CDR1 MNHEY, CDR2 SVGAGI. The CDR3 sequence is CASSSGQGDGNTIYF. CDR3 DNA: TGTGCCAGCAGTTCGGGACAGGGGGACGGAAACACCATATATTTT.

This clone turned up a few times. The chain joins TRBV7-9 to TRBJ1-1; 7 nucleotides agree with TRBD1. The CDR3 sequence is 14 residues long. With V trimmed by 5 bases and J by 11 bases, 14 bases remained unmatched. Germline V lookup: CDR1 SEHNR, CDR2 FQNEAQ (reference sequence). The CDR3 sequence: CASSVSGTAGRAFF. The CDR3 DNA reads TGTGCCAGCAGCGTCTCCGGGACAGCCGGTCGGGCTTTCTTT.

This clone was seen only a few times. This sequence joins TRBV19 and TRBJ2-3; 7 bases are a match to TRBD1. CDR1 and CDR2 from the germline V gene are LNHDA and SQIVND (reference sequence). After removal of 8 bases from V and 2 bases from J, the junction contained 1 base not matched to a gene. The CDR3 totals 12 residues. The CDR3 protein is CASGQVTDTQYF. CDR3 DNA: TGTGCCAGTGGACAGGTCACAGATACGCAGTATTTT.